The 3 T cell receptor beta chains below come from one sample, sequenced in a study of cytomegalovirus exposure and HLA in healthy donors. In the PCR, 60 Vbeta and 13 Jbeta primers were used. Profiled with immunoSEQ multiplex PCR; TCRdb holds only in-frame clones, not every one. The sample contains some 200,000 clones, roughly 13% of which appear only once. Sequenced material: PBMCs. Every receptor here comes from a man in his fifties or sixties in good health and CMV-seropositive.

In its sample, this clone was seen a few times. The chain combines TRBV5-4 with TRBJ2-5; 10 positions agree with TRBD1. The CDR3 is made up of 14 amino acids. The trim removed 4 bases at V and 3 bases at J, leaving 3 bases unmatched. The germline V gene has CDR1 SGHNT and CDR2 YYREEE (reference sequence). The DNA of the CDR3 is TGTGCCAGCAGCCAGGGACAGGGGAAAGAGACCCAGTACTTC. Translating gives CASSQGQGKETQYF.

V gene TRBV6-5 combines with J gene TRBJ1-4; D remains unclear. V was shortened by 0 bases and J by 8 bases, with 13 bases between the two germline ends. Looked up from germline, CDR1 is MNHEY and CDR2 is SVGAGI. This CDR3 region has 15 residues. The CDR3 loop is CASSYSGQVDEKLFF. CDR3 nucleotide sequence: TGTGCCAGCAGTTACTCGGGCCAGGTTGACGAAAAACTGTTTTTT.

This clone was observed a handful of times. CDR3 in amino acids: CASSEGSGGIHEQFF. CDR3 nucleotides: TGTGCCAGCAGTGAGGGTAGCGGGGGGATCCATGAGCAGTTCTTC. The genes are TRBV6-4 and TRBJ2-1; 10 bases match TRBD2. The CDR3 extends over 15 amino acids. The J segment lost 8 bases and the V segment lost 3 bases, leaving 7 bases of the junction unmatched. Germline assignment: CDR1 MRHNA and CDR2 SNTAGT.